The present entry profiles one T cell receptor (beta chain) with its context. This sample is part of a study of blood T cell repertoires in COVID-19. As for the study in general: Collection of acute and convalescent COVID-19 samples took place in the United States, Italy and Spain. T cells, B-cell-depleted T cells, or PBMCs supplied cDNA or gDNA.

Original data processing: Reference gene primer amplification in the assay estimated nucleated cell counts. Using immunoSEQ multiplex PCR, the repertoire was profiled, and TCRdb retains in-frame clones only, with some absent. The D gene and trimming were derived from the DNA, and the V and J assignments and clone size from that table. The sample records under 200,000 clones, 75% to 95% being singletons. V lost 5 bases, J lost 1 base, and 7 bases stayed unmatched. The CDR3 contains 16 residues. Germline CDR1 is SEHNR and CDR2 is FQNEAQ (reference sequence). The V call is TRBV7-9, the J call TRBJ2-1; 8 bases match TRBD1. The sequence was collected from a man aged 50-59 years with acute or convalescent COVID-19. Sequencing was carried out using peripheral blood. The CDR3 loop is CASSPPRDRSYNEQFF. In DNA, the CDR3 is TGTGCCAGCAGCCCCCCCCGGGACAGGTCCTACAATGAGCAGTTCTTC. Together with reference TRBV7-9 and TRBJ2-1, the CDR3 gives the full variable domain: DTGVSQNPRHKITKRGQNVTFRCDPISEHNRLYWYRQTLGQGPEFLTYFQNEAQLEKSRLLSDRFSAERPKGSFSTLEIQRTEQGDSAMYLCASSPPRDRSYNEQFFGPGTRLTVL.